Below are 25 T cell receptor beta chains sequenced from a single sample in a study of beta chain features in type 1 diabetes. The study's findings and limits: Significant though moderate, a shortening of TCRB CDR3s appeared in all four CD4+ subsets of Type 1 diabetes patients.

Expressed TCRB transcripts were sequenced because the isolated RNA had all been reverse transcribed beforehand. This table comes from immunoSEQ multiplex PCR, and its TCRdb copy is limited to in-frame clones, with some not included. The sample lists 250,000 to 300,000 clones, roughly 13% seen once, with about 0.016% in the top ten. No antigen has been assigned to these receptors. Sequenced: naive CD4+ T cells from blood. The receptors were sampled from a man aged 25-45 years with type 1 diabetes.

This clone was found a few times. J is TRBJ1-5 and V is TRBV2; D not certain. The germline CDR1 and CDR2 sequences are SNHLY and FYNNEI. V was shortened by 7 bases and J by 2 bases, with 9 bases between the two germline ends. The CDR3 is made up of 13 amino acids. In DNA form, the CDR3 reads TGTGCCAGCATGGCCGAGGGCAATCAGCCCCAGCATTTT. Its protein product is CASMAEGNQPQHF.

The chain carries TRBV30 and TRBJ2-5; 7 bases fit TRBD1. CDR1 and CDR2 (germline): GTSNPN, SVGIG (reference sequence). CDR3 length equals 14 residues. V trimming: 2 bases; J trimming: 0 bases; junction bases outside the gene matches: 3. CDR3 sequence: CAWSWGTDQETQYF. The DNA for the CDR3 is TGTGCCTGGAGTTGGGGGACAGACCAAGAGACCCAGTACTTC.

The chain uses TRBV18 and TRBJ2-7; 9 nucleotides line up with TRBD1. J lost 7 bases, V lost 2 bases, and 15 bases had no gene match. Germline CDR1 reads KGHSH; CDR2 reads LQKENI. The CDR3 is 17 amino acids. Here the CDR3 reads CASSPTGTGSVAGEQYF. CDR3 coding DNA: TGTGCCAGCTCACCAACCGGGACAGGGAGCGTCGCCGGGGAGCAGTACTTC.

This chain uses TRBV2 with TRBJ2-7; 7 bases are shared with TRBD1. This CDR3 has 13 amino acids. V dropped 6 bases and J dropped 2; count of bases not matched to a gene: 4. The germline CDR1 and CDR2 sequences are SNHLY and FYNNEI. The CDR3: CASRLDRAYEQYF. CDR3 nucleotide sequence: TGTGCCAGCAGACTCGACAGGGCCTACGAGCAGTACTTC.

This clone was seen only a few times. The chain uses TRBV5-4 and TRBJ2-7; 12 positions agree with TRBD2. CDR1 and CDR2 from the germline V gene are SGHNT and YYREEE (reference sequence). After removal of 0 bases from V and 5 bases from J, the junction contained 6 bases not matched to a gene. The CDR3 covers 16 residues. CDR3 sequence reads: CASSLATSGSIHEQYF. Here the CDR3 DNA reads TGTGCCAGCAGCTTGGCGACTAGCGGGAGTATCCACGAGCAGTACTTC.

This clone was seen a few times. V gene TRBV5-1 combines with J gene TRBJ2-7, with 9 bases aligning to TRBD2. This CDR3 has 16 amino acids. CDR1 and CDR2 from the germline V gene are SGHRS and YFSETQ. J lost 4 bases, V lost 3 bases, and 11 bases had no gene match. The CDR3 coding sequence is TGCGCCAGCAGCTCGGCTGGGCTAGCGGGATCTTACGAGCAGTACTTC. It yields the protein CASSSAGLAGSYEQYF.

This sequence joins TRBV28 and TRBJ2-5; D is possibly TRBD1 (5 bases). The germline gives CDR1 MDHEN, CDR2 SYDVKM. Trimming took off 3 bases at V and 7 bases at J, with 9 bases between the two ends. The CDR3 runs to 12 residues. The CDR3 region has the DNA TGTGCCAGCAGTTTTCTTCAGGGGACCCAGTACTTC. The encoded protein is CASSFLQGTQYF.

There are a few counts of this clone. This rearrangement joins TRBV9 to TRBJ2-5; 9 nucleotides match TRBD2. J lost 2 bases, V lost 4 bases, and 6 bases had no gene match. The length of the CDR3 is 15 residues. Germline-derived CDR1 and CDR2 are SGDLS and YYNGEE. The CDR3 region has the DNA TGTGCCAGCAGCTCTAGCGGGGCACCTCAAGAGACCCAGTACTTC. It yields the protein CASSSSGAPQETQYF.

This clone was detected many times. The chain uses TRBV30 and TRBJ2-1; 9 nucleotides agree with TRBD1. Germline values: CDR1 GTSNPN, CDR2 SVGIG (reference sequence). V shed 5 bases and J 7 bases; nucleotides not matched to a gene: 6. The length of the CDR3 is 13 residues. Here the CDR3 reads CAWSRDRVNEQFF. DNA for the CDR3: TGTGCCTGGTCCCGGGACAGGGTGAATGAGCAGTTCTTC.

This clone was picked up a small number of times. The chain employs TRBV30 and TRBJ2-1, with 7 bases identical to TRBD2. Per germline, CDR1 GTSNPN and CDR2 SVGIG (reference sequence). Trimming removed 4 bases from V and 9 bases from J; junction bases left unmatched: 9. This CDR3 is built from 13 residues. The CDR3 region is CAWTSQGGSEQFF. The CDR3 DNA follows: TGTGCCTGGACCTCTCAGGGAGGGTCTGAGCAGTTCTTC.

The chain employs TRBV7-2 and TRBJ2-7, with D possibly TRBD1 on 6 matching bases. Trimming removed 5 bases from V and 4 bases from J, with 18 bases in between. CDR3 length equals 15 residues. Germline values: CDR1 SGHTA, CDR2 FQGNSA. The CDR3 protein is CASSKQQGIVYEQYF. Written as DNA, the CDR3 is TGTGCCAGCAGCAAACAACAGGGAATAGTGTACGAGCAGTACTTC.

This clone turned up a few times. The V call is TRBV18, the J call TRBJ1-1, with a possible D match to TRBD1 (5 bases). This CDR3 is 13 amino acids long. Germline CDR1 is KGHSH and CDR2 is LQKENI. Trimming pared 5 bases from V and 1 base from J, leaving 8 bases between. The CDR3 DNA sequence: TGTGCCAGCTCAGTAACAGGGAACACTGAAGCTTTCTTT. Translated, it gives CASSVTGNTEAFF.

The CDR3 DNA reads TGTGCCAGCAGCTTTCGCGCTGGCACAGATACGCAGTATTTT. Encoded protein: CASSFRAGTDTQYF. The genes are TRBV7-9 and TRBJ2-3, with no clear D. From germline, CDR1 is SEHNR and CDR2 FQNEAQ (reference sequence). V lost 3 bases and J 1 base, leaving 8 bases between the germline ends. The CDR3 is 14 amino acids.

V gene TRBV28 combines with J gene TRBJ1-2, with 7 bases fitting TRBD1. Per the germline V gene, CDR1 is MDHEN and CDR2 is SYDVKM. There are 14 residues in the CDR3. V gave up 5 bases and J gave up 6 bases; unmatched junction bases: 9. Here the CDR3 reads CASSRQGAANGYTF. The CDR3 DNA reads as TGTGCCAGCAGTCGACAGGGCGCTGCGAATGGCTACACCTTC.

This clone turned up a few times. The chain couples TRBV11-2 to TRBJ2-1, with a tentative D call TRBD2 (7 bases). Between the trimmed V and J ends, which lost 6 bases and 6 bases, there was a span of 18 bases. CDR1 is SGHAT and CDR2 is FQNNGV in the germline V gene. CDR3 length: 15 residues. The CDR3 bases are TGTGCCAGCAGTTCTAGGGGGGGAGAAGGCAATGAGCAGTTCTTC. It encodes CASSSRGGEGNEQFF.

The chain recombines TRBV5-1 with TRBJ2-7; TRBD2 is a possible D gene (6 bases). V was clipped by 4 bases and J by 0 bases, with 14 bases between them. Germline assignment: CDR1 SGHRS and CDR2 YFSETQ. CDR3 length equals 15 residues. CDR3 nucleotide sequence: TGCGCCAGCAGCCCACCGGGACTGAGCTCCTACGAGCAGTACTTC. Translating gives CASSPPGLSSYEQYF.

The chain joins TRBV5-4 to TRBJ2-7; 11 nucleotides agree with TRBD2. The trim removed 2 bases at V and 2 bases at J, leaving 6 bases unmatched. The CDR3 runs to 16 residues. The germline CDR1 and CDR2 sequences are SGHNT and YYREEE (reference sequence). The CDR3 here is CASSFLAGGTTYEQYF. The CDR3 DNA reads TGTGCCAGCAGCTTCCTAGCGGGAGGTACAACCTACGAGCAGTACTTC.

The chain is built from TRBV6-6 and TRBJ2-7, with a possible D match to TRBD1 (6 bases). The germline V gene encodes CDR1 MNHNY and CDR2 SVGAGI (reference sequence). The CDR3 spans 15 residues. Trimming took 2 bases from V and 0 from J, leaving 11 bases between them. The CDR3 DNA reads TGTGCCAGCAGTTACCCGACAGGTATCTCCTACGAGCAGTACTTC. Translated: CASSYPTGISYEQYF.

The chain is built from TRBV4-3 and TRBJ2-6, with D perhaps TRBD2 (5 bases). The germline V gene has CDR1 LGHNA and CDR2 YSLEER. The ends were cut back, 4 bases at V and 2 bases at J, with 9 bases in the middle. This CDR3 has 15 amino acids. CDR3 sequence (DNA): TGCGCCAGCAGCCTTGAGGGTACTGGGGCCAACGTCCTGACTTTC. The encoded protein is CASSLEGTGANVLTF.

This clone has just a few counts. The chain uses TRBV29-1 and TRBJ2-3, with 7 positions matching TRBD2. With V trimmed by 5 bases and J by 3 bases, 8 bases remained unmatched. The length of the CDR3 is 14 residues. Looked up from germline, CDR1 is SQVTM and CDR2 is ANQGSEA. CDR3 DNA sequence: TGCAGCGTTCCACTAGCGAAACTAACAGATACGCAGTATTTT. Its translation is CSVPLAKLTDTQYF.

The rearrangement joins TRBV18 to TRBJ2-7; TRBD2 might be the D (6 bases). CDR3 size: 14 residues. Germline CDR1 is KGHSH and CDR2 is LQKENI. V dropped 1 base and J dropped 0 bases, with 7 bases sitting between them. CDR3 DNA sequence: TGTGCCAGCTCACCACAGGGACTCTCCTACGAGCAGTACTTC. Protein: CASSPQGLSYEQYF.

The chain joins TRBV18 to TRBJ2-1, with 9 positions matching TRBD1. The CDR3 covers 16 residues. CDR1 KGHSH and CDR2 LQKENI come from the germline V gene. Trimming at V came to 1 base and at J to 4 bases, leaving 5 bases not matched to a gene. This CDR3 is CASSPLGQGLYNEQFF. In DNA, the CDR3 is TGTGCCAGCTCACCACTGGGACAGGGTCTATACAATGAGCAGTTCTTC.

Here the CDR3 DNA reads TGTGCCAGCAGTTTTGAGAGGTCGGGCTCCTACGAGCAGTACTTC. This encodes CASSFERSGSYEQYF. V usage is TRBV27 and J usage is TRBJ2-7, with D unresolved. Germline values: CDR1 MNHEY, CDR2 SMNVEV (reference sequence). The CDR3 loop spans 15 amino acids. The ends were cut back, 3 bases at V and 0 bases at J, with 12 bases in the middle.

This clone turned up a few times. The gene calls are TRBV6-1 and TRBJ2-5, with TRBD2 matching 10 bases. The CDR3 spans 15 residues. Germline V gene sequence: CDR1 MNHNS, CDR2 SASEGT. Trimming cost V 5 bases and J 6 bases; bases outside gene matches: 9. The CDR3 loop is CASSSLAGVRKTQYF. The CDR3 bases are TGTGCCAGCAGTTCCCTAGCGGGAGTCAGAAAGACCCAGTACTTC.

This clone was seen more than once but under ten times. The V and J genes are TRBV27 and TRBJ2-3, with TRBD2 as a possible D gene (6 bases). Between the trimmed V and J ends, which lost 5 bases and 10 bases, there was a span of 13 bases. The CDR3 length is 12 residues. Germline V CDR1 and CDR2: MNHEY, SMNVEV (reference sequence). Here the CDR3 reads CASSQTSYAQYF. The CDR3 DNA is TGTGCCAGCAGTCAGACTAGTTATGCGCAGTATTTT.